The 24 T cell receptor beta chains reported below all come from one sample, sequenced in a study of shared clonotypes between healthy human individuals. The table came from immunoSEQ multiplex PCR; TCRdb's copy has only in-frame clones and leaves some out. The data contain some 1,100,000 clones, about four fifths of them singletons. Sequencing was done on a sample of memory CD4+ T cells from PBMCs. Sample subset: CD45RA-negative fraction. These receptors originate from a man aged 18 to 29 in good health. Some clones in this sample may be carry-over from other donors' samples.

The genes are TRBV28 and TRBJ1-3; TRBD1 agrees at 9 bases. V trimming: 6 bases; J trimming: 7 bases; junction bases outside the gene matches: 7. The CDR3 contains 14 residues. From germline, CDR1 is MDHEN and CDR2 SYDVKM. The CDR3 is CASSGTGWGNTIYF. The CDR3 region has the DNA TGTGCCAGCAGCGGGACAGGGTGGGGCAACACCATATATTTT.

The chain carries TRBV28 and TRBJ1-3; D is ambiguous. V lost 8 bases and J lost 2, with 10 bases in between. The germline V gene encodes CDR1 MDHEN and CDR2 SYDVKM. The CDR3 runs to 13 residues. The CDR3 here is CASRWGPGNTIYF. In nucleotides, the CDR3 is TGTGCCAGCCGGTGGGGTCCTGGAAACACCATATATTTT.

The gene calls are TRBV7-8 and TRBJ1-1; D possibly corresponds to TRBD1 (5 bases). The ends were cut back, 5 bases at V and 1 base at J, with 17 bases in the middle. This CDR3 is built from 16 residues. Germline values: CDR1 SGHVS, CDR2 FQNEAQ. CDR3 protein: CASSLRAGRGNTEAFF. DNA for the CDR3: TGTGCCAGCAGCCTACGGGCAGGGAGGGGGAACACTGAAGCTTTCTTT.

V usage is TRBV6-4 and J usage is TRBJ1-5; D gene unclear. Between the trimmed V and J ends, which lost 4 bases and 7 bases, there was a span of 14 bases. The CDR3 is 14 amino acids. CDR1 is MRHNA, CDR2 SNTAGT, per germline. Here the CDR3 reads CASSVSRRHQPQHF. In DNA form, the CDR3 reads TGTGCCAGCAGTGTATCCCGGAGACACCAGCCCCAGCATTTT.

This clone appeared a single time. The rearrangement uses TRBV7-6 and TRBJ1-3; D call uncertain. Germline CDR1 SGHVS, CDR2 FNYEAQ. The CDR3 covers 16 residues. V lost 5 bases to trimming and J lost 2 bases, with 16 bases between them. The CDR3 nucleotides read TGTGCCAGCAGCCTGGAGAGGGTAGCGCCTGGAAACACCATATATTTT. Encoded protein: CASSLERVAPGNTIYF.

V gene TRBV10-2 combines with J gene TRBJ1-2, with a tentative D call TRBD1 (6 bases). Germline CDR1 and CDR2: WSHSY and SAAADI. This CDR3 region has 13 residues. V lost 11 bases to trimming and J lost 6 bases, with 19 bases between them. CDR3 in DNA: TGCGCCTCACACCAGGGGCCAGGGAATGGCTACACCTTC. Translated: CASHQGPGNGYTF.

The CDR3 DNA sequence: TGTGCCAGCAGTCTAAGCGGGGGGGAAGATAATTCACCCCTCCACTTT. Translation gives CASSLSGGEDNSPLHF. This chain joins TRBV7-2 and TRBJ1-6; tentatively, D is TRBD1 (5 bases). Per germline, CDR1 SGHTA and CDR2 FQGNSA. The V and J ends lost 6 bases and 5 bases respectively, with 17 bases between them. CDR3 length equals 16 residues. Looking up the rest from reference TRBV7-2 and TRBJ1-6 gives the full variable domain: GAGVSQSPSNKVTEKGKDVELRCDPISGHTALYWYRQSLGQGLEFLIYFQGNSAPDKSGLPSDRFSAERTGGSVSTLTIQRTQQEDSAVYLCASSLSGGEDNSPLHFGNGTRLTVT.

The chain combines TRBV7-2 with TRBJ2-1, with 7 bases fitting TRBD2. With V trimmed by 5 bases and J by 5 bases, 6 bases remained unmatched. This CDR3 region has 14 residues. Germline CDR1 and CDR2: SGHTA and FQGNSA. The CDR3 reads CASSSTSVHNEQFF. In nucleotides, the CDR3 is TGTGCCAGCAGCAGCACTAGCGTACACAATGAGCAGTTCTTC.

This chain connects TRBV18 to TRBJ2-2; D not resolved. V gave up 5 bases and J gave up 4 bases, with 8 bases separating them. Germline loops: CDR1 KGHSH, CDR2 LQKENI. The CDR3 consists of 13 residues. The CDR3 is CASSSGLTGELFF. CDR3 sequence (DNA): TGTGCCAGCTCATCGGGCCTCACCGGGGAGCTGTTTTTT.

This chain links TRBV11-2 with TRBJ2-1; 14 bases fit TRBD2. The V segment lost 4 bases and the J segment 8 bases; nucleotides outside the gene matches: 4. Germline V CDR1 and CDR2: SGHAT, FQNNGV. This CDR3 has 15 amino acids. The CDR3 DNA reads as TGTGCCAGCAGCTGGGGACTAGCGGGAGTTGATGAGCAGTTCTTC. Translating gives CASSWGLAGVDEQFF.

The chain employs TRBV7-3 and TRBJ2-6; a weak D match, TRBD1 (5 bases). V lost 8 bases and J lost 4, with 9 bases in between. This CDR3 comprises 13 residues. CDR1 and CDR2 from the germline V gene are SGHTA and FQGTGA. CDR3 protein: CASSQGGANVLTF. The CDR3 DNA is TGTGCCAGCTCCCAGGGAGGGGCCAACGTCCTGACTTTC.

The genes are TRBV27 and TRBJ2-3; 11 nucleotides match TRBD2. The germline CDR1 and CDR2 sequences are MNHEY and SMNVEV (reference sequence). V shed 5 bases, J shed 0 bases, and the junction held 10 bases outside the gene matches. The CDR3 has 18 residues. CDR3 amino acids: CASSPSSGRLSSTDTQYF. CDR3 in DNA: TGTGCCAGCAGTCCTTCTAGCGGGAGGCTGTCTAGCACAGATACGCAGTATTTT.

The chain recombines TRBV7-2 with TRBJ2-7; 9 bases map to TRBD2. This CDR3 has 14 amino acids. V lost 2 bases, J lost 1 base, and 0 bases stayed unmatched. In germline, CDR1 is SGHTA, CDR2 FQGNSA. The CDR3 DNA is TGTGCCAGCAGCTTACTAGCGGGATCCTACGAGCAGTACTTC. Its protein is CASSLLAGSYEQYF.

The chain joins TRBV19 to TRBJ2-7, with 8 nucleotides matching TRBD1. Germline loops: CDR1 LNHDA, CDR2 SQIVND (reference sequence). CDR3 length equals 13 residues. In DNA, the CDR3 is TGTGCGTCAGGGGGCCAAAGGGGCTACGAGCAGTACTTC. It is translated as CASGGQRGYEQYF.

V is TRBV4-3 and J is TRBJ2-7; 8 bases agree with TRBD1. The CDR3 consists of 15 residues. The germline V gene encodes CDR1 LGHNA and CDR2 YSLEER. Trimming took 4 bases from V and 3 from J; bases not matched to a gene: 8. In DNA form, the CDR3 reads TGCGCCAGCAGCCTAGATGGGACAGGCGACTACGAGCAGTACTTC. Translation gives CASSLDGTGDYEQYF.

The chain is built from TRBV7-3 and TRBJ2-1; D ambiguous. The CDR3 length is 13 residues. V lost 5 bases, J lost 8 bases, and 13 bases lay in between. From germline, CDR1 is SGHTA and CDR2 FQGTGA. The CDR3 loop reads CASSPIKGDEQFF. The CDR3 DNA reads TGTGCCAGCAGCCCCATAAAGGGTGATGAGCAGTTCTTC.

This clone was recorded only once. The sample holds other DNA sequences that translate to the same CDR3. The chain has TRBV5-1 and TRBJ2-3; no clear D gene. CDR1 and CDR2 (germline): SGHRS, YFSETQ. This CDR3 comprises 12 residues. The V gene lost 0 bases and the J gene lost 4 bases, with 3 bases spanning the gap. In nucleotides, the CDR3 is TGCGCCAGCAGCTTGGTAGCAGATACGCAGTATTTT. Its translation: CASSLVADTQYF. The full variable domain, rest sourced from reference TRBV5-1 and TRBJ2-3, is KAGVTQTPRYLIKTRGQQVTLSCSPISGHRSVSWYQQTPGQGLQFLFEYFSETQRNKGNFPGRFSGRQFSNSRSEMNVSTLELGDSALYLCASSLVADTQYFGPGTRLTVL.

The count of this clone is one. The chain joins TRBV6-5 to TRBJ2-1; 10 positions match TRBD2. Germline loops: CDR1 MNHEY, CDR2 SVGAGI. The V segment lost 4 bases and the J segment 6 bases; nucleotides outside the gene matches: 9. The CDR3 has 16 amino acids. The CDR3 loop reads CASSFQSGRGPNEQFF. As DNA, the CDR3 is TGTGCCAGCAGTTTCCAGAGCGGGAGGGGACCCAATGAGCAGTTCTTC.

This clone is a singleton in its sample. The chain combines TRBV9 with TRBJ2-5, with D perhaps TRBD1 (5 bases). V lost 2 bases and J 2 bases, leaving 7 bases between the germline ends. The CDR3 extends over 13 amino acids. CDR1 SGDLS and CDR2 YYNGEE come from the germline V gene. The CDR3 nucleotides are TGTGCCAGCAGCGTGGACATGCAAGAGACCCAGTACTTC. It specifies CASSVDMQETQYF.

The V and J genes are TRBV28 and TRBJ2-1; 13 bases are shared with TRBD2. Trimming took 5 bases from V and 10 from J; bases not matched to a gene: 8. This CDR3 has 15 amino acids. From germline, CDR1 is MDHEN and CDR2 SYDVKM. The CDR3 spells CASSPTSGRAREQFF. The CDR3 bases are TGTGCCAGCAGTCCTACTAGCGGGAGGGCCAGAGAGCAGTTCTTC.

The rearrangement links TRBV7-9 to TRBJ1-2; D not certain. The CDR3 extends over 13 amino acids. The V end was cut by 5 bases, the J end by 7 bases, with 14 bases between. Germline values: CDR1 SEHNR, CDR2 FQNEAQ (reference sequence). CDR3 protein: CASSPSTWGGYTF. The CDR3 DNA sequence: TGTGCCAGCAGCCCCAGCACTTGGGGTGGCTACACCTTC.

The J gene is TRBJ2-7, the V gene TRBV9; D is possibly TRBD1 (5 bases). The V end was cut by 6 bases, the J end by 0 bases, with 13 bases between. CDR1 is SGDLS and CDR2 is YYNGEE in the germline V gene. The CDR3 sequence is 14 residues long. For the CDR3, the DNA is TGTGCCAGCACGGCAGGGCTAAGCTCCTACGAGCAGTACTTC. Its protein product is CASTAGLSSYEQYF.

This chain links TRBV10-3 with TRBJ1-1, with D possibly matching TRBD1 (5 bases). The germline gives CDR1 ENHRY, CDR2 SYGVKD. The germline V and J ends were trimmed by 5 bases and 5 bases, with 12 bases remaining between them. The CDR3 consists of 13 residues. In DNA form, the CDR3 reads TGTGCCATCAGTCCGTCCGGGGGAACTGAAGCTTTCTTT. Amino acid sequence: CAISPSGGTEAFF.

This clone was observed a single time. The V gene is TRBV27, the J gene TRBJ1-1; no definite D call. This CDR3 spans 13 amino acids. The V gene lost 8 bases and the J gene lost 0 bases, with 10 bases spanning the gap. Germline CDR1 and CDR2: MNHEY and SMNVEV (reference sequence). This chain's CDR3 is CASGRYMNTEAFF. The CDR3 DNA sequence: TGTGCCAGCGGGCGGTACATGAACACTGAAGCTTTCTTT.